The present entry profiles one T cell receptor (beta chain) with its context. The antigen is undetermined. Germline V CDR1 and CDR2: SGHTA, FQGTGA. Trimming cost V 4 bases and J 2 bases, with 7 bases left between them. There are 13 residues in the CDR3. TCR beta libraries were prepared from cDNA with unique molecular identifiers. TCRdb reprocessed the PCR reads with MiXCR, giving one entry per CDR3 protein. The sample consists of about 810,000 distinct CDR3 sequences, approximately 57% of them appearing once. The record originates from a study of post-analysis software for immune sequencing data. Study-wide context: Relapsing-remitting, secondary progressive and progressive-relapsing multiple sclerosis were all included among the disease courses.

Broader study findings: Controls showed lower frequencies than patients for a handful of TRBV segments, and TRBV5-6, TRBV5-1 and TRBV20-1 were among these. Significantly lower normalized Chao1 diversity was found in patients with multiple sclerosis relative to controls. F measure showed strong co-clustering of same-batch samples.

The source material was blood. This TCR was recovered from a girl between 10 and 17 years old with multiple sclerosis. This sequence joins TRBV7-3 and TRBJ2-3, with TRBD2 as a possible D gene (6 bases). The CDR3 reads CASSWGVTDTQYF. The DNA of the CDR3 is TGTGCCAGCAGCTGGGGGGTCACAGATACGCAGTATTTT. Combining the CDR3 with reference TRBV7-3 and TRBJ2-3 gives the whole variable domain GAGVSQTPSNKVTEKGKYVELRCDPISGHTALYWYRQSLGQGPEFLIYFQGTGAADDSGLPNDRFFAVRPEGSVSTLKIQRTERGDSAVYLCASSWGVTDTQYFGPGTRLTVL.